This T cell receptor (beta chain) is from a study of blood T cell repertoires in COVID-19 (dated by TCRdb to about 2020). Notes on the research overall: Samples from collaborators originated in the United States, Italy and Spain and spanned both the acute and convalescent phases of COVID-19. The prospective study material was composed of cDNA or gDNA derived from T cells, B-cell-depleted T cells, or PBMCs. Subjects who had been exposed to COVID-19, were actively infected with it, or had recovered from it provided the deeply sampled blood TCRbeta repertoires that made up the dataset. The repertoires were released in a freely available public database meant as a resource for research on the immune response to SARS-CoV-2. Samples came from the ongoing ImmuneRACE study (first 160 participants) plus 1,254 subjects from 6 global collaborators. Sample metadata almost always included a de-identified subject ID, COVID-19 status, age in years and sex. Where available, HLA class I and class II types were taken from metadata supplied by the sample provider and were not determined by assay-based typing.

As for this clone: Its antigen specificity is not known. Base qualities are not provided; no much larger clone lies one nucleotide away.

Findings and caveats that apply to the study as a whole: The quantity of clinical and demographic metadata differed by source and by participant and was supplied without curation.

One collaborating source in Seattle enrolled patients during active infection and followed them longitudinally through the course of disease. Whole blood was collected in K2EDTA tubes by collaborating institutions according to the institutions' own protocols. For TCRbeta analysis, collaborators shipped samples as frozen whole blood, isolated PBMCs, or DNA extracted from either of those sample types. According to the germline V gene, CDR1 reads SGHRS and CDR2 reads YFSETQ. The CDR3 runs 13 amino acids, cysteine and phenylalanine included. Only the CDR3 region is kept as DNA, spanning 39 bases read in frame from base 1. The junction shows trimming of 2 bases on V and 2 bases on J, plus 8 bases between the germline ends. TCRbeta CDR3 regions were amplified from genomic DNA by means of the immunoSEQ Assay, a bias-controlled multiplex PCR. On the study's bioinformatics: Nucleated cell counts per sample were estimated from amplification of reference gene primers within the assay. To quantify the absolute abundance of each unique TCRbeta CDR3 rearrangement, sequence reads were collapsed and filtered. For each sample, productive Simpson clonality was calculated as the square root of Simpson's diversity index across productive rearrangements. TCRdb holds this immuneACCESS table with in-frame rearrangements only. Some clones are missing; in checked studies, unresolved V genes explain under half, and the rest has no known cause. The DNA gave D and trimming, while V, J and clone size come from that table. The sample records fewer than 300,000 clones, approximately 90% of which are singletons. The ten largest account for 2% to 2.5% of the sample.

The sequenced sample was peripheral blood. The clonotype comes from a woman aged 30 to 39 with COVID-19, enrolled during active disease. The chain joins TRBV5-1 to TRBJ2-7, with the D gene not clear enough to name. The CDR3 corresponds to CASSFGQTYEQYF. The bases are TGCGCCAGCAGCTTTGGGCAGACCTACGAGCAGTACTTC.